This is a list of T cell receptor beta chains from one sample in a study of blood T cell repertoires in COVID-19. Clones were sequenced by immunoSEQ multiplex PCR, and TCRdb holds only the in-frame ones, with some missing. Among about 25,000 clones listed, roughly nine tenths were seen once. The sequenced sample consisted of peripheral blood. The origin of the receptors is a human donor with active COVID-19. The donor label of this sample is uncertain. The CDR3 runs from the conserved cysteine through the conserved F or W. A D gene is named only where the DNA matches it firmly. Size is omitted from some rows. Given values are once, few, many or a class for expanded clones.

>.|TRBV7-3|TRBJ2-1|.
CASSPGGPYEQFF
TGTGCCAGCAGCCCCGGAGGGCCTTATGAGCAGTTCTTC
>.|TRBV24-1|TRBJ2-3|.
CATRGAGSTDTQYF
TGTGCCACCAGGGGGGCAGGAAGCACAGATACGCAGTATTTT
>.|TRBV18|TRBJ2-7|large
CASSIQGGHEQYF
TGTGCCAGCTCAATCCAGGGTGGCCACGAGCAGTACTTC
>.|TRBV5-5|TRBJ2-7|.
CASSDWVGDYEQYF
TGTGCCAGCAGCGATTGGGTAGGGGACTACGAGCAGTACTTC
>.|TRBV14|TRBJ2-7|.
CASSWAGSSYEQYF
TGTGCCAGCAGCTGGGCCGGGAGCTCCTACGAGCAGTACTTC
>TRBD1|TRBV5-6|TRBJ1-1|.
CASSSTGDGTEAFF
TGTGCCAGCAGCTCGACAGGGGACGGCACTGAAGCTTTCTTT
>TRBD2|TRBV4-1|TRBJ2-1|medium-sized
CASSQRGSTSGDNEQFF
TGCGCCAGCAGCCAAAGGGGCTCGACTAGCGGAGACAATGAGCAGTTCTTC
>.|TRBV19|TRBJ2-2|few
CASSIKGVRGELFF
TGTGCCAGTAGTATTAAAGGGGTCCGCGGGGAGCTGTTTTTT
>.|TRBV6-5|TRBJ1-5|.
CASRGQPNQPQHF
TGTGCCAGCAGAGGACAGCCCAATCAGCCCCAGCATTTT
>TRBD1|TRBV6-6|TRBJ1-1|.
CASSRTGGGGFYTEAFF
TGTGCCAGCAGTCGTACAGGGGGAGGGGGATTTTACACTGAAGCTTTCTTT
>.|TRBV3-1/TRBV3-2|TRBJ2-1|.
CASSRAGNEQFF
TGTGCCAGCAGCCGTGCAGGCAATGAGCAGTTCTTC
>TRBD1|TRBV5-5|TRBJ1-6|few
CASSFRRQGLNNSPLHF
TGTGCCAGCAGCTTTCGGAGACAGGGCCTTAATAATTCACCCCTCCACTTT
>TRBD1|TRBV5-4|TRBJ2-7|.
CASSLGGRGPYEQYF
TGTGCCAGCAGCTTGGGGGGCAGGGGGCCCTACGAGCAGTACTTC
>.|TRBV13|TRBJ2-2|.
CASSYPLGELFF
TGTGCCAGCAGCTACCCCCTAGGGGAGCTGTTTTTT
>TRBD2|TRBV7-6|TRBJ2-1|.
CASSRTSGVGYNEQFF
TGTGCCAGCAGCCGGACTAGCGGGGTGGGTTACAATGAGCAGTTCTTC
>.|TRBV27|TRBJ2-7|.
CASSLSYEQYF
TGTGCCAGCAGTCTCTCTTACGAGCAGTACTTC
>.|TRBV28|TRBJ1-2|.
CASSLFPGDGYTF
TGTGCCAGCAGTTTATTCCCAGGGGATGGCTACACCTTC
>.|TRBV7-9|TRBJ1-6|.
CASSLSSAYNSPLHF
TGTGCCAGCAGCTTGAGTAGCGCCTATAATTCACCCCTCCACTTT
>.|TRBV6-5|TRBJ2-1|.
CASNKELGHNEQFF
TGTGCCAGCAATAAAGAATTGGGGCACAATGAGCAGTTCTTC
>.|TRBV5-1|TRBJ1-4|.
CASSFEGFNEKLFF
TGCGCCAGCAGCTTCGAGGGATTTAATGAAAAACTGTTTTTT
>TRBD1|TRBV14|TRBJ2-7|.
CASSRPGQGAYEQYF
TGTGCCAGCAGTCGACCGGGACAGGGAGCCTACGAGCAGTACTTC
>.|TRBV11-1|TRBJ2-7|.
CASSLYRDEQYF
TGTGCCAGCAGCTTATACCGGGACGAGCAGTACTTC
>TRBD1|TRBV3-1/TRBV3-2|TRBJ1-1|few
CASTGGGRTEAFF
TGTGCCAGCACCGGAGGGGGCCGCACTGAAGCTTTCTTT
>.|TRBV11-2|TRBJ2-2|.
CASSGQYSTGELFF
TGTGCCAGCAGTGGACAGTATTCTACCGGGGAGCTGTTTTTT
>TRBD2|TRBV4-2|TRBJ2-7|.
CASSQAKLSSGRLGYEQYF
TGTGCCAGCAGCCAAGCCAAACTCAGTAGCGGGAGGTTGGGGTACGAGCAGTACTTC
>.|TRBV6-5|TRBJ1-1|.
CASSYDRYMNTEAFF
TGTGCCAGCAGTTACGACAGATATATGAACACTGAAGCTTTCTTT
>.|TRBV2|TRBJ2-5|.
CASSDDRQETQYF
TGTGCCAGCAGTGATGACAGACAAGAGACCCAGTACTTC
>TRBD1|TRBV10-3|TRBJ2-7|.
CAISDLGQAGSEQYF
TGTGCCATCAGTGACTTGGGACAGGCCGGCAGCGAGCAGTACTTC